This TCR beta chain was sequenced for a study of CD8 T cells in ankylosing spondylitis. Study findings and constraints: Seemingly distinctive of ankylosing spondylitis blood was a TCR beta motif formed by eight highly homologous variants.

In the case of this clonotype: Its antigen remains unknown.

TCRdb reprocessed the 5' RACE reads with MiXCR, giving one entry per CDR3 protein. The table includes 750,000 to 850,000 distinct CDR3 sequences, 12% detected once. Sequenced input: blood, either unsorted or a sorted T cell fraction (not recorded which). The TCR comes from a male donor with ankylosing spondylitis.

Written as DNA, the CDR3 is TGTGCCAGCAGCTTAGCAGGGAGTCTAGTTTTCTTT. Residues: CASSLAGSLVFF. The chain carries TRBV7-9 and TRBJ1-1; D ambiguous. V lost 0 bases and J 13 bases, leaving 12 bases between the germline ends. This CDR3 is 12 amino acids long. Per germline, CDR1 SEHNR and CDR2 FQNEAQ (reference sequence).